The rows below give T cell receptor beta chains drawn from one sample of a study of identical twins. TCRdb fed the 5' RACE reads into MiXCR, producing one record per CDR3 protein. The data hold 450,000 or so distinct CDR3 sequences, with roughly a quarter observed a single time. In addition, the sample was reused for a study of T cells expressing NK-cell markers.

Sequencing used CD4+ T cells sorted from blood. The receptors come from a woman between 18 and 29 years old in good health. The CDR3 runs from the conserved cysteine through the conserved F or W. The D gene is left open where the match is weak. Not every row has a clone size; where given, it reads once, few, many or a size class.

D gene: TRBD1
V gene: TRBV20-1
J gene: TRBJ1-1
clone size: few
CDR3 DNA: TGCAGTGCTAATCCCAGGGGGAGGACTGAAGCTTTCTTT
CDR3 protein: CSANPRGRTEAFF

D gene: NA
V gene: TRBV18
J gene: TRBJ2-6
clone size: once
CDR3 DNA: TGTGCCAGCTCACCGGCCGGCGGGGCCAACGTCCTGACTTTC
CDR3 protein: CASSPAGGANVLTF

D gene: NA
V gene: TRBV6-2/TRBV6-3
J gene: TRBJ2-1
clone size: NA
CDR3 DNA: TGTGCCAGCATGAGGACTACCTACAATGAGCAGTTCTTC
CDR3 protein: CASMRTTYNEQFF

D gene: NA
V gene: TRBV6-6
J gene: TRBJ1-2
clone size: few
CDR3 DNA: TGTGCCAGCAGCTACGGGTGGGAGTATGGCTACACCTTC
CDR3 protein: CASSYGWEYGYTF

D gene: TRBD2
V gene: TRBV20-1
J gene: TRBJ2-1
clone size: NA
CDR3 DNA: TGCAGTGCTAGAGATCTGGGCGGGAGAGCCTACAATGAGCAGTTCTTC
CDR3 protein: CSARDLGGRAYNEQFF

D gene: TRBD2
V gene: TRBV5-6
J gene: TRBJ2-1
clone size: NA
CDR3 DNA: TGTGCCAGCAGCGCTACTAGCGGGAGTACTGAGCAGTTCTTC
CDR3 protein: CASSATSGSTEQFF

D gene: TRBD1
V gene: TRBV7-2
J gene: TRBJ2-4
clone size: NA
CDR3 DNA: TGTGCCAGCAGCTTCCCGGGACAGGGGAAAAACATTCAGTACTTC
CDR3 protein: CASSFPGQGKNIQYF

D gene: NA
V gene: TRBV20-1
J gene: TRBJ2-7
clone size: many
CDR3 DNA: TGCAGTGCCGCCCGGGCGTTCTACGAGCAGTACTTC
CDR3 protein: CSAARAFYEQYF

D gene: TRBD2
V gene: TRBV4-3
J gene: TRBJ2-7
clone size: NA
CDR3 DNA: TGCGCCAGCAGCCAAGATGAAGGCGGGAGACCCTACGAGCAGTACTTC
CDR3 protein: CASSQDEGGRPYEQYF

D gene: NA
V gene: TRBV12-3/TRBV12-4
J gene: TRBJ1-1
clone size: NA
CDR3 DNA: TGTGCCAGCAGCTTGGCCGATGAAGCTTTCTTT
CDR3 protein: CASSLADEAFF

D gene: TRBD2
V gene: TRBV4-1
J gene: TRBJ2-3
clone size: NA
CDR3 DNA: TGCGCCAGCAGCCAGGTTGGCCGAGCGGGGGCAGATACGCAGTATTTT
CDR3 protein: CASSQVGRAGADTQYF

D gene: TRBD2
V gene: TRBV7-2
J gene: TRBJ2-7
clone size: NA
CDR3 DNA: TGTGCCAGCAGCTTGGGACTAGCGGGAGGGCATCACGAGCAGTACTTC
CDR3 protein: CASSLGLAGGHHEQYF

D gene: NA
V gene: TRBV6-4
J gene: TRBJ2-3
clone size: NA
CDR3 DNA: TGTGCCAGCAGCCTACACGCGCGTCTAGGGCAGTATTTT
CDR3 protein: CASSLHARLGQYF

D gene: NA
V gene: TRBV2
J gene: TRBJ2-7
clone size: few
CDR3 DNA: TGTGCCAGCCGATGGGCTACTAGCTCCTACGAGCAGTACTTC
CDR3 protein: CASRWATSSYEQYF

D gene: TRBD2
V gene: TRBV7-2
J gene: TRBJ2-7
clone size: once
CDR3 DNA: TGTGCCAGCAGCTTAGCTAGGACCACTAGCGGGACCCGGTCCTACGAGCAGTACTTC
CDR3 protein: CASSLARTTSGTRSYEQYF

D gene: TRBD1
V gene: TRBV29-1
J gene: TRBJ1-2
clone size: few
CDR3 DNA: TGCAGCGTTGCGGACAGGGCTAACTATGGCTACACCTTC
CDR3 protein: CSVADRANYGYTF

D gene: TRBD1
V gene: TRBV5-1
J gene: TRBJ2-6
clone size: NA
CDR3 DNA: TGCGCCAGCGGACAGGGGGGGACTGGGGCCAACGTCCTGACTTTC
CDR3 protein: CASGQGGTGANVLTF

D gene: TRBD2
V gene: TRBV5-1
J gene: TRBJ2-2
clone size: NA
CDR3 DNA: TGCGCCAGCAGCCCTAGCGGGGGGTTCGACACCGGGGAGCTGTTTTTT
CDR3 protein: CASSPSGGFDTGELFF

D gene: TRBD1
V gene: TRBV5-6
J gene: TRBJ2-7
clone size: NA
CDR3 DNA: TGTGCCAGCAGCTTTTTCGGGACAGGAAGTTTATCCTACGAGCAGTACTTC
CDR3 protein: CASSFFGTGSLSYEQYF

D gene: TRBD1
V gene: TRBV29-1
J gene: TRBJ2-5
clone size: NA
CDR3 DNA: TGCAGGCCGACCTCACAGGGGGCTCGAAAGACCCAGTACTTC
CDR3 protein: CRPTSQGARKTQYF

D gene: TRBD1
V gene: TRBV20-1
J gene: TRBJ1-1
clone size: few
CDR3 DNA: TGCAGTGCTAGAGAGAGGGGGCCGAACACTGAAGCTTTCTTT
CDR3 protein: CSARERGPNTEAFF

D gene: TRBD1
V gene: TRBV12-3/TRBV12-4
J gene: TRBJ1-2
clone size: few
CDR3 DNA: TGTGCCAGCAGTTTATGGGGACAGGGTGCCGGCTACACCTTC
CDR3 protein: CASSLWGQGAGYTF

D gene: NA
V gene: TRBV12-3/TRBV12-4
J gene: TRBJ1-4
clone size: few
CDR3 DNA: TGTGCCAGCAGTCTTGGGGTTGAAAAACTGTTTTTT
CDR3 protein: CASSLGVEKLFF

D gene: NA
V gene: TRBV6-5
J gene: TRBJ2-7
clone size: NA
CDR3 DNA: TGTGCCAGCAGTTGGGAACGGGGGACCTACGAGCAGTACTTC
CDR3 protein: CASSWERGTYEQYF

D gene: TRBD1
V gene: TRBV6-1
J gene: TRBJ1-5
clone size: NA
CDR3 DNA: TGTGCCAGCAGGAAACAGGGGGCTAGCAATCAGCCCCAGCATTTT
CDR3 protein: CASRKQGASNQPQHF

D gene: NA
V gene: TRBV20-1
J gene: TRBJ1-5
clone size: NA
CDR3 DNA: TGCAGTGCTGTACGGGGGGATCAGCCCCAGCATTTT
CDR3 protein: CSAVRGDQPQHF

D gene: TRBD1
V gene: TRBV20-1
J gene: TRBJ2-1
clone size: few
CDR3 DNA: TGCAGTGCTCGGCCGTCCAGGGGGACACCCCTTTACAATGAGCAGTTCTTC
CDR3 protein: CSARPSRGTPLYNEQFF

D gene: NA
V gene: TRBV10-3
J gene: TRBJ2-3
clone size: NA
CDR3 DNA: TGTGCCATCAGTGAGGGACAGACAGATACGCAGTATTTT
CDR3 protein: CAISEGQTDTQYF

D gene: NA
V gene: TRBV5-6
J gene: TRBJ2-2
clone size: few
CDR3 DNA: TGTGCCAGCAGCCGCCGCGGGGCAGGTCCTCGGATAGGGGAGCTGTTTTTT
CDR3 protein: CASSRRGAGPRIGELFF

D gene: NA
V gene: TRBV3-1
J gene: TRBJ1-1
clone size: NA
CDR3 DNA: TGTGCCAGCAGCCAAAGGGTGTTACGCAACACTGAAGCTTTCTTT
CDR3 protein: CASSQRVLRNTEAFF

D gene: NA
V gene: TRBV27
J gene: TRBJ2-7
clone size: many
CDR3 DNA: TGTGCCAGCAGTCCTGGACACTGGAGCTCCTACGAGCAGTACTTC
CDR3 protein: CASSPGHWSSYEQYF

D gene: NA
V gene: TRBV12-3/TRBV12-4
J gene: TRBJ2-2
clone size: NA
CDR3 DNA: TGTGCCAGCAGGGCCCAACCCGGGGAGCTGTTTTTT
CDR3 protein: CASRAQPGELFF

D gene: NA
V gene: TRBV15
J gene: TRBJ2-1
clone size: NA
CDR3 DNA: TGTGCCACCAGCAGAGACAATTTTGATGAGCAGTTCTTC
CDR3 protein: CATSRDNFDEQFF

D gene: NA
V gene: TRBV5-1
J gene: TRBJ2-1
clone size: few
CDR3 DNA: TGCGCCAGCAGCCCAGACAGGGAGCAGTTCTTC
CDR3 protein: CASSPDREQFF

D gene: NA
V gene: TRBV20-1
J gene: TRBJ2-1
clone size: NA
CDR3 DNA: TGCAGTGCTAGAGACGAGGGACTGGACCATTACAATGAGCAGTTCTTC
CDR3 protein: CSARDEGLDHYNEQFF

D gene: NA
V gene: TRBV9
J gene: TRBJ1-2
clone size: NA
CDR3 DNA: TGTGCCAGCAGCGTAGTGGAAGGCTGGACCTATGGCTACACCTTC
CDR3 protein: CASSVVEGWTYGYTF

D gene: NA
V gene: TRBV5-1
J gene: TRBJ2-3
clone size: few
CDR3 DNA: TGCGCCAGCAGCTCGGGGGCCGACACAGATACGCAGTATTTT
CDR3 protein: CASSSGADTDTQYF

D gene: NA
V gene: TRBV18
J gene: TRBJ1-2
clone size: NA
CDR3 DNA: TGTGCCAGCTCACGGGAGGAATATGGCTACACCTTC
CDR3 protein: CASSREEYGYTF

D gene: TRBD1
V gene: TRBV28
J gene: TRBJ1-2
clone size: NA
CDR3 DNA: TGTGCCAGCAGAGACGGGACAGCTAGCTATGGCTACACCTTC
CDR3 protein: CASRDGTASYGYTF

D gene: NA
V gene: TRBV20-1
J gene: TRBJ1-1
clone size: few
CDR3 DNA: TGCAGTGCTAGATCTCCGAGGGGGAGCACTGAAGCTTTCTTT
CDR3 protein: CSARSPRGSTEAFF

D gene: NA
V gene: TRBV18
J gene: TRBJ1-2
clone size: few
CDR3 DNA: TGTGCCAGCTCACCACCCGGCGCAACCTATGGCTACACCTTC
CDR3 protein: CASSPPGATYGYTF

D gene: NA
V gene: TRBV27
J gene: TRBJ1-5
clone size: NA
CDR3 DNA: TGTGCCAGCAGAGGGATTGGGAGCAATCAGCCCCAGCATTTT
CDR3 protein: CASRGIGSNQPQHF

D gene: NA
V gene: TRBV20-1
J gene: TRBJ1-4
clone size: NA
CDR3 DNA: TGCAGTGCCAACCACGGGGCGGCTAATGAAAAACTGTTTTTT
CDR3 protein: CSANHGAANEKLFF

D gene: NA
V gene: TRBV29-1
J gene: TRBJ2-6
clone size: few
CDR3 DNA: TGCAGCGTCGCTTTTGGGGGAGACACTGGGGCCAACGTCCTGACTTTC
CDR3 protein: CSVAFGGDTGANVLTF

D gene: TRBD2
V gene: TRBV6-5
J gene: TRBJ2-3
clone size: few
CDR3 DNA: TGTGCCAGCAGTTACCAACCTAGCGGTAGCACAGATACGCAGTATTTT
CDR3 protein: CASSYQPSGSTDTQYF